This T cell receptor (beta chain) was captured by sequencing in a study of regulatory T cells in long-lasting Graves disease. In this sample, this clonotype turned up a few times. With 5 bases removed from V and 10 bases from J, the gap between germline ends came to 24 bases. The CDR3 spans 16 residues. The germline V gene encodes CDR1 LNHDA and CDR2 SQIVND (reference sequence). To make TCR beta libraries, researchers used iRepertoire HTBI primers and Arm-PCR of CDR3 regions. One entry per CDR3 protein results from TCRdb running MiXCR on the multiplex PCR reads. Of approximately 360,000 distinct CDR3 sequences in the sample, around 11% were seen once. Time point of the sample: newly diagnosed GD, antithyroid drugs for less than 3 months. Following extraction of RNA from PBMCs, that RNA was used to make the TCR library. A further study also used this sample, focusing on T cells in Graves' hyperthyroidism and ophthalmopathy.

The sequences come from peripheral blood mononuclear cells (PBMCs), collected at new diagnosis, from a patient treated with antithyroid drugs. This clonotype was obtained from a woman aged 18-29 years with Graves disease. This chain links TRBV19 with TRBJ2-1; D assignment may be TRBD1 or TRBD2 (7 bases each). The CDR3 DNA sequence: TGTGCCAGTAGTCCCCGTGGGGGAGGGGGCCTGAGGGAGCAGTTCTTC. This codes for CASSPRGGGGLREQFF.